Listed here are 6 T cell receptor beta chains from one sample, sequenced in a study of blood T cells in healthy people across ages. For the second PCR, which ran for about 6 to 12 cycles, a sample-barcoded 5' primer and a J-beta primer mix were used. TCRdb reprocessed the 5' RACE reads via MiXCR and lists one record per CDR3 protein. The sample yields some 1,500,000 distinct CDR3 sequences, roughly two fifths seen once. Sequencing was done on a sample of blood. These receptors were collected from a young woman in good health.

This CDR3 reads CASSQERHSYEQYF. The CDR3 bases are TGCGCCAGCAGCCAAGAAAGACACTCCTACGAGCAGTACTTC. The chain is built from TRBV4-3 and TRBJ2-7; D remains unclear. The CDR3 loop spans 14 amino acids. CDR1 is LGHNA and CDR2 is YSLEER in the germline V gene. Deletions cut 0 bases from V and 0 bases from J, with 6 bases between.

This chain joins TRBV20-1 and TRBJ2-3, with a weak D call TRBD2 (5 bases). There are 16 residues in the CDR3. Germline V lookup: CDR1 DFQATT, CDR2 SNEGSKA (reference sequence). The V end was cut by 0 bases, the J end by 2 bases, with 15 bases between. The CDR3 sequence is CSARDLYSGPTDTQYF. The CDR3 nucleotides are TGCAGTGCTAGAGATCTTTACAGCGGACCCACAGATACGCAGTATTTT.

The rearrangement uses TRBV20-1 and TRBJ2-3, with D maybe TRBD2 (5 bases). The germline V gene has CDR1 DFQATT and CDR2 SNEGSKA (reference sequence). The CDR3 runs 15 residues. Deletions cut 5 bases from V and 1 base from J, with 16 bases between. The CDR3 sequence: CSAEGEIRGTDTQYF. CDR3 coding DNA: TGCAGTGCTGAGGGAGAGATACGTGGCACAGATACGCAGTATTTT.

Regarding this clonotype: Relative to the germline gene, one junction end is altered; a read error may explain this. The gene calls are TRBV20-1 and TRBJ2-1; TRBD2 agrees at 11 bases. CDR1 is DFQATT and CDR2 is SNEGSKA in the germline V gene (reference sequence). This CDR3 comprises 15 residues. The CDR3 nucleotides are TGCAGTGCTAGGGGTCTAGCGGGGGGATACAAGGAGCAGTTCTTC. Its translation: CSARGLAGGYKEQFF.

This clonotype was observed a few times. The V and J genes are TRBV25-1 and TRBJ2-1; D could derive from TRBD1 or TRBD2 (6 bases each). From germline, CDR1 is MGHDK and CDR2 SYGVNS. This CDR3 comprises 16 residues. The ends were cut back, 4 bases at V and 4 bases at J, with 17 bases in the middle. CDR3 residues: CASSGDWRGDYNEQFF. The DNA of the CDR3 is TGTGCCAGCAGTGGGGACTGGAGGGGGGATTACAATGAGCAGTTCTTC.

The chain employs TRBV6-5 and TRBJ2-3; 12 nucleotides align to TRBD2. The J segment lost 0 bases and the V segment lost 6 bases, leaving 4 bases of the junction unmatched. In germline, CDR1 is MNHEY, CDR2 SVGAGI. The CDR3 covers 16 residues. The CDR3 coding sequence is TGTGCCAGCAGACCCGGACTAGCGGGGAGCACAGATACGCAGTATTTT. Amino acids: CASRPGLAGSTDTQYF.